A selection of T cell receptor beta chains follows, all from one sample in a study of blood T cell repertoires in COVID-19. Profiled with immunoSEQ multiplex PCR; TCRdb holds only in-frame clones, not every one. Here the sample spans almost 500,000 clones, 75% to 90% being singletons. The sequencing input was PBMCs or T cells enriched from blood (not recorded which). The origin of the receptors is an older woman who had recovered from COVID-19. Both conserved end residues are part of each CDR3. A D gene is named only where the DNA matches it firmly. Part of the rows lack a size; the others show once, few, many or a class for expanded clones.

cdr3_aa,cdr3_nt,d_call,j_call,clone_size,v_call
CASSLARTSGGQFF,TGTGCCAGCAGCTTAGCCCGGACTAGCGGGGGGCAGTTCTTC,TRBD2,TRBJ2-1,.,TRBV7-8
CASSPDRASTDTQYF,TGTGCCAGCTCACCGGACAGGGCATCCACAGATACGCAGTATTTT,TRBD1,TRBJ2-3,.,TRBV18
CASSPRGGDEQFF,TGTGCCAGCAGCCCAAGAGGGGGCGATGAGCAGTTCTTC,TRBD1,TRBJ2-1,.,TRBV4-2
CASSETHGTGPSHF,TGCGCCAGCAGTGAGACACACGGTACAGGTCCTTCCCACTTC,.,TRBJ1-2,.,TRBV10-1
CASSEEAAVEKLFF,TGTGCCAGCAGTGAAGAAGCGGCTGTCGAAAAACTGTTTTTT,.,TRBJ1-4,once,TRBV6-1
CAWSRQGGTEAFF,TGTGCCTGGAGTAGACAGGGCGGCACTGAAGCTTTCTTT,TRBD1,TRBJ1-1,.,TRBV30
CASSPIWDRRNYGYTF,TGTGCCAGCAGTCCCATTTGGGACAGACGCAACTATGGCTACACCTTC,TRBD1,TRBJ1-2,.,TRBV27
CASSLMGQGAGELFF,TGTGCCAGCAGCTTGATGGGACAGGGGGCCGGGGAGCTGTTTTTT,TRBD1,TRBJ2-2,.,TRBV5-5
CASSLTGLGYGYTF,TGTGCCAGCAGCCTGACAGGACTTGGCTATGGCTACACCTTC,.,TRBJ1-2,.,TRBV7-9
CASSLNSGYTF,TGTGCCAGCAGTTTGAACTCTGGCTACACCTTC,.,TRBJ1-2,once,TRBV12-3/TRBV12-4
CASTLSGGAGEQFF,TGTGCCAGCACCCTTAGCGGGGGGGCCGGTGAGCAGTTCTTC,TRBD2,TRBJ2-1,.,TRBV11-2
CASSMRGRATEAFF,TGTGCCAGTAGTATGAGGGGGCGCGCCACTGAAGCTTTCTTT,TRBD1,TRBJ1-1,.,TRBV19
CATSDPQGRGYTF,TGTGCCACCAGTGACCCACAGGGTCGGGGCTACACCTTC,.,TRBJ1-2,.,TRBV24-1
CASSPRTGNEQFF,TGTGCCAGCTCACCACGGACTGGGAATGAGCAGTTCTTC,.,TRBJ2-1,.,TRBV18
CASRLTGADNSPLHF,TGTGCCAGTAGACTGACAGGGGCCGATAATTCACCCCTCCACTTT,TRBD1,TRBJ1-6,.,TRBV19